This TCR beta chain originates from a study of identical twins. Study-level findings and limits: Clonotypes of the beta chain that were abundant in cord blood carried fewer insertions (memory repertoires showed none).

TCRdb used MiXCR to reprocess the 5' RACE reads, holding one entry per CDR3 protein. The sample holds hundreds of thousands of distinct CDR3 sequences; 11% to 15% are singletons and the top ten take around 8.3%. Germline V lookup: CDR1 LGHNA, CDR2 YNFKEQ. After removal of 4 bases from V and 2 bases from J, the junction contained 5 bases not matched to a gene. The CDR3 loop spans 16 amino acids. This clonotype has only a few counts. Its antigen is unknown. This chain uses TRBV4-2 with TRBJ2-3; 11 bases fit TRBD2. The receptor comes from a woman under 30 in good health. Material for sequencing was memory (CD45RO+) T cells sorted from blood. The CDR3 spells CASSPGTSGLTDTQYF. The CDR3 coding sequence is TGTGCCAGCAGCCCGGGGACTAGCGGCCTCACAGATACGCAGTATTTT.